These T cell receptor beta chains were read from a single sample in a study of OX40 agonist ivuxolimab in advanced cancers. Clones were sequenced by immunoSEQ multiplex PCR, and TCRdb holds only the in-frame ones, with some missing. Of about 79,000 clones in the sample, about 85% were seen once. Source: CD4+ or CD8+ T cells sorted from blood, taken in a trial of the OX40 agonist ivuxolimab. These receptors were taken from an adult with an advanced solid tumor such as melanoma, head and neck, liver or kidney cancer. The CDR3 runs from the conserved cysteine through the conserved F or W. The D gene is left open where the match is weak. Size is omitted from some rows. Given values are once, few, many or a class for expanded clones.

v_call: TRBV28; clone_size: .; j_call: TRBJ1-1; d_call: TRBD1; cdr3_length: 15; cdr3_aa: CASSLGQGDNTEAFF; cdr3_nt: TGTGCCAGCAGTTTGGGACAGGGGGACAACACTGAAGCTTTCTTT
v_call: TRBV4-2; clone_size: .; j_call: TRBJ2-7; d_call: TRBD2; cdr3_length: 13; cdr3_aa: CASSQGTSDEQYF; cdr3_nt: TGTGCCAGCAGCCAGGGAACTAGCGACGAGCAGTACTTC
v_call: TRBV19; clone_size: .; j_call: TRBJ2-7; d_call: .; cdr3_length: 12; cdr3_aa: CASSPNSYEQYF; cdr3_nt: TGTGCCAGTAGTCCCAATTCCTACGAGCAGTACTTC
v_call: TRBV7-9; clone_size: .; j_call: TRBJ1-2; d_call: TRBD1; cdr3_length: 13; cdr3_aa: CASSPYRGRGYTF; cdr3_nt: TGTGCCAGCAGCCCATACAGGGGTCGAGGCTACACCTTC
v_call: TRBV6-6; clone_size: .; j_call: TRBJ2-7; d_call: TRBD2; cdr3_length: 16; cdr3_aa: CASSLKSGLAVYEQYF; cdr3_nt: TGTGCCAGCAGCCTGAAATCGGGACTAGCGGTCTACGAGCAGTACTTC
v_call: TRBV5-4; clone_size: .; j_call: TRBJ2-5; d_call: .; cdr3_length: 13; cdr3_aa: CASRQGLQETQYF; cdr3_nt: TGTGCCAGCAGACAGGGACTCCAAGAGACCCAGTACTTC
v_call: TRBV11-2; clone_size: .; j_call: TRBJ2-7; d_call: TRBD2; cdr3_length: 17; cdr3_aa: CASSLDRGLAGVYEQYF; cdr3_nt: TGTGCCAGCAGCTTAGACCGGGGACTAGCGGGAGTCTACGAGCAGTACTTC
v_call: TRBV7-9; clone_size: .; j_call: TRBJ1-1; d_call: .; cdr3_length: 13; cdr3_aa: CASSLNQLVGAFF; cdr3_nt: TGTGCCAGCAGCTTAAACCAGTTGGTGGGAGCTTTCTTT
v_call: TRBV7-9; clone_size: .; j_call: TRBJ2-7; d_call: .; cdr3_length: 11; cdr3_aa: CASRGLNEQYF; cdr3_nt: TGTGCCAGCAGGGGTCTAAACGAGCAGTACTTC
v_call: TRBV2; clone_size: few; j_call: TRBJ1-2; d_call: TRBD1; cdr3_length: 13; cdr3_aa: CASMDRGNYGYTF; cdr3_nt: TGTGCCAGCATGGACAGGGGTAACTATGGCTACACCTTC
v_call: TRBV7-6; clone_size: .; j_call: TRBJ2-5; d_call: .; cdr3_length: 14; cdr3_aa: CASSLGTVEETQYF; cdr3_nt: TGTGCCAGCAGCTTGGGTACGGTCGAAGAGACCCAGTACTTC
v_call: TRBV28; clone_size: .; j_call: TRBJ2-2; d_call: TRBD2; cdr3_length: 18; cdr3_aa: CASSLAGGLLANTGELFF; cdr3_nt: TGTGCCAGCAGTTTAGCGGGAGGACTCCTCGCGAACACCGGGGAGCTGTTTTTT
v_call: TRBV6-5; clone_size: .; j_call: TRBJ2-1; d_call: .; cdr3_length: 14; cdr3_aa: CASRGGSSYNEQFF; cdr3_nt: TGTGCCAGCAGAGGGGGGAGCTCCTACAATGAGCAGTTCTTC
v_call: TRBV27; clone_size: .; j_call: TRBJ2-2; d_call: .; cdr3_length: 16; cdr3_aa: CASSLFSRPNTGELFF; cdr3_nt: TGTGCCAGCAGTTTATTCAGCAGGCCCAACACCGGGGAGCTGTTTTTT
v_call: TRBV7-6; clone_size: once; j_call: TRBJ2-6; d_call: .; cdr3_length: 17; cdr3_aa: CASSLEAGSSGANVLTF; cdr3_nt: TGTGCCAGCAGCTTAGAGGCGGGGAGCTCTGGGGCCAACGTCCTGACTTTC
v_call: TRBV28; clone_size: .; j_call: TRBJ2-7; d_call: TRBD2; cdr3_length: 15; cdr3_aa: CASSPPGLAGDEQYF; cdr3_nt: TGTGCCAGCAGTCCACCGGGACTAGCGGGGGATGAGCAGTACTTC
v_call: TRBV9; clone_size: .; j_call: TRBJ2-7; d_call: .; cdr3_length: 16; cdr3_aa: CASSVEGSGSSYEQYF; cdr3_nt: TGTGCCAGCAGCGTAGAGGGTAGCGGAAGCTCCTACGAGCAGTACTTC
v_call: TRBV27; clone_size: .; j_call: TRBJ2-1; d_call: .; cdr3_length: 14; cdr3_aa: CASLRTDTYNEQFF; cdr3_nt: TGTGCCAGCCTAAGGACAGATACCTACAATGAGCAGTTCTTC
v_call: TRBV6-1; clone_size: .; j_call: TRBJ1-5; d_call: .; cdr3_length: 15; cdr3_aa: CASSLRHLGNQPQHF; cdr3_nt: TGTGCCAGCAGCCTCCGACATTTAGGCAATCAGCCCCAGCATTTT
v_call: TRBV6-6; clone_size: .; j_call: TRBJ2-1; d_call: .; cdr3_length: 13; cdr3_aa: CASSYSTYNEQFF; cdr3_nt: TGTGCCAGCAGTTACTCGACGTACAATGAGCAGTTCTTC
v_call: TRBV7-3; clone_size: few; j_call: TRBJ2-2; d_call: .; cdr3_length: 14; cdr3_aa: CASSSGLETGELFF; cdr3_nt: TGTGCCAGCAGCTCTGGACTGGAAACCGGGGAGCTGTTTTTT
v_call: TRBV2; clone_size: .; j_call: TRBJ2-7; d_call: .; cdr3_length: 15; cdr3_aa: CASSEAGVLEGIGYF; cdr3_nt: TGTGCCAGCAGTGAAGCGGGGGTACTAGAGGGGATCGGGTACTTC
v_call: TRBV6-6; clone_size: .; j_call: TRBJ2-1; d_call: .; cdr3_length: 15; cdr3_aa: CASSYTRGGVGEQFF; cdr3_nt: TGTGCCAGCAGTTACACCCGGGGTGGAGTTGGTGAGCAGTTCTTC
v_call: TRBV2; clone_size: once; j_call: TRBJ2-7; d_call: TRBD2; cdr3_length: 18; cdr3_aa: CASSEDRLAGGRPYEQYF; cdr3_nt: TGTGCCAGCAGTGAAGATCGACTAGCGGGAGGACGACCCTACGAGCAGTACTTC
v_call: TRBV5-3; clone_size: .; j_call: TRBJ2-1; d_call: .; cdr3_length: 15; cdr3_aa: CARSQPRSSYNEQFF; cdr3_nt: TGTGCCAGAAGCCAACCAAGGAGCTCCTACAATGAGCAGTTCTTC
v_call: TRBV4-1; clone_size: .; j_call: TRBJ2-2; d_call: TRBD1; cdr3_length: 16; cdr3_aa: CASSSWDRTNTGELFF; cdr3_nt: TGCGCCAGCAGCTCTTGGGACAGAACGAACACCGGGGAGCTGTTTTTT
v_call: TRBV5-8; clone_size: .; j_call: TRBJ1-1; d_call: .; cdr3_length: 14; cdr3_aa: CASSLSNVDTEAFF; cdr3_nt: TGTGCCAGCAGCTTGAGCAATGTGGACACTGAAGCTTTCTTT
v_call: TRBV28; clone_size: .; j_call: TRBJ2-7; d_call: TRBD1; cdr3_length: 15; cdr3_aa: CASSLRTGYPYEQYF; cdr3_nt: TGTGCCAGCAGTCTAAGGACAGGGTATCCCTACGAGCAGTACTTC
v_call: TRBV30; clone_size: .; j_call: TRBJ2-1; d_call: TRBD2; cdr3_length: 16; cdr3_aa: CAWSVLDGGRNNEQFF; cdr3_nt: TGTGCCTGGAGTGTACTGGACGGCGGGAGAAACAATGAGCAGTTCTTC
v_call: TRBV28; clone_size: .; j_call: TRBJ1-1; d_call: .; cdr3_length: 16; cdr3_aa: CASRPVRFSLNTEAFF; cdr3_nt: TGTGCCAGCAGGCCTGTCAGGTTCTCGCTGAACACTGAAGCTTTCTTT
v_call: TRBV6-1; clone_size: .; j_call: TRBJ2-1; d_call: TRBD2; cdr3_length: 14; cdr3_aa: CASRGLAGAGEQFF; cdr3_nt: TGTGCCAGCAGAGGACTAGCGGGAGCAGGGGAGCAGTTCTTC
v_call: TRBV4-1; clone_size: .; j_call: TRBJ2-7; d_call: TRBD1; cdr3_length: 16; cdr3_aa: CASSQADGQGAYEQYF; cdr3_nt: TGCGCCAGCAGCCAAGCGGACGGACAGGGGGCCTACGAGCAGTACTTC
v_call: TRBV5-1; clone_size: .; j_call: TRBJ2-7; d_call: TRBD1; cdr3_length: 16; cdr3_aa: CASSLVGQGATYEQYF; cdr3_nt: TGCGCCAGCAGCTTGGTGGGACAGGGGGCTACCTACGAGCAGTACTTC
v_call: TRBV5-1; clone_size: .; j_call: TRBJ2-2; d_call: .; cdr3_length: 13; cdr3_aa: CASSFRGSGELFF; cdr3_nt: TGCGCCAGCAGCTTCAGGGGATCAGGGGAGCTGTTTTTT
v_call: TRBV15; clone_size: .; j_call: TRBJ2-5; d_call: .; cdr3_length: 14; cdr3_aa: CATSRDARKETQYF; cdr3_nt: TGTGCCACCAGCAGAGATGCCAGAAAAGAGACCCAGTACTTC
v_call: TRBV7-9; clone_size: .; j_call: TRBJ2-7; d_call: TRBD2; cdr3_length: 14; cdr3_aa: CASSFSGSDDEQYF; cdr3_nt: TGTGCCAGCAGCTTTAGCGGGAGCGACGACGAGCAGTACTTC
v_call: TRBV4-1; clone_size: .; j_call: TRBJ2-7; d_call: TRBD2; cdr3_length: 18; cdr3_aa: CASSQVQGLSGSSYEQYF; cdr3_nt: TGCGCCAGCAGCCAAGTACAGGGCCTTAGCGGGAGTAGCTACGAGCAGTACTTC
v_call: TRBV13; clone_size: .; j_call: TRBJ2-7; d_call: TRBD1; cdr3_length: 15; cdr3_aa: CASSSSTGFKNEQYF; cdr3_nt: TGTGCCAGCAGCTCCTCGACAGGGTTTAAGAACGAGCAGTACTTC
v_call: TRBV7-9; clone_size: .; j_call: TRBJ1-5; d_call: .; cdr3_length: 14; cdr3_aa: CASSPTGHNQPQHF; cdr3_nt: TGTGCCAGCAGCCCGACAGGACACAATCAGCCCCAGCATTTT
v_call: TRBV15; clone_size: .; j_call: TRBJ2-5; d_call: .; cdr3_length: 13; cdr3_aa: CATSSGIQETQYF; cdr3_nt: TGTGCCACCAGTTCCGGGATCCAAGAGACCCAGTACTTC
v_call: TRBV6-5; clone_size: once; j_call: TRBJ2-7; d_call: .; cdr3_length: 14; cdr3_aa: CASSSIGQTYEQYF; cdr3_nt: TGTGCCAGCAGTTCGATAGGACAGACCTACGAGCAGTACTTC